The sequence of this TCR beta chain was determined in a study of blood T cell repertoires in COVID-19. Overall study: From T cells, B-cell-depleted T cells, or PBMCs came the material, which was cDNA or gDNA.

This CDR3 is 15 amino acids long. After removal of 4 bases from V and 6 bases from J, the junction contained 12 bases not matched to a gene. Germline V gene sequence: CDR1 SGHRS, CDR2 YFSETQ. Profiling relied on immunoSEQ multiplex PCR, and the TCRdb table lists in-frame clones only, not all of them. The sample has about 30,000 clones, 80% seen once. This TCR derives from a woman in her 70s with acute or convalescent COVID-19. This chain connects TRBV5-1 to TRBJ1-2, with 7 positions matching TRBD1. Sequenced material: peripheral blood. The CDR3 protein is CASSPERTGGNGYTF. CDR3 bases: TGCGCCAGCAGCCCGGAAAGGACAGGAGGAAATGGCTACACCTTC.